A single sample gave rise to the 21 T cell receptor beta chains below, sequenced in a study of blood T cell repertoires in COVID-19. The data were produced by immunoSEQ multiplex PCR, yet TCRdb's version contains in-frame clones alone and is incomplete. Altogether about 320,000 clones are present, 85% being singletons, with the ten largest covering roughly 7.8%. Source material: peripheral blood. Receptors were obtained from a human donor in a cohort sampled during active COVID-19.

This chain links TRBV11-2 with TRBJ2-2; 7 bases match TRBD2. The CDR3 sequence is 16 residues long. Trimming at V came to 4 bases and at J to 4 bases, leaving 9 bases not matched to a gene. Per the germline V gene, CDR1 is SGHAT and CDR2 is FQNNGV. In DNA form, the CDR3 reads TGTGCCAGCAGCTCTACCTACCGACTAGCCACCGGGGAGCTGTTTTTT. This sequence encodes CASSSTYRLATGELFF. Supplemented by reference TRBV11-2 and TRBJ2-2, the full variable domain reads EAGVAQSPRYKIIEKRQSVAFWCNPISGHATLYWYQQILGQGPKLLIQFQNNGVVDDSQLPKDRFSAERLKGVDSTLKIQPAKLEDSAVYLCASSSTYRLATGELFFGEGSRLTVL.

J is TRBJ1-6 and V is TRBV5-1; D perhaps matches TRBD1 (5 bases). Germline-derived CDR1 and CDR2 are SGHRS and YFSETQ. The CDR3 runs 15 residues. Trimming removed 0 bases at V and 7 bases at J, with 11 bases between. The CDR3 is CASSLAETDNSPLHF. The CDR3 bases are TGCGCCAGCAGCTTGGCCGAGACAGACAATTCACCCCTCCACTTT. The full variable domain, with the rest looked up from reference TRBV5-1 and TRBJ1-6, is KAGVTQTPRYLIKTRGQQVTLSCSPISGHRSVSWYQQTPGQGLQFLFEYFSETQRNKGNFPGRFSGRQFSNSRSEMNVSTLELGDSALYLCASSLAETDNSPLHFGNGTRLTVT.

In its sample, this clone was seen a few times. The rearrangement joins TRBV5-1 to TRBJ1-4; 12 nucleotides agree with TRBD1. The germline gives CDR1 SGHRS, CDR2 YFSETQ. Trimming removed 4 bases from V and 8 bases from J; junction bases left unmatched: 12. The CDR3 has 17 residues. The CDR3 here is CASSPPSGTGGEEKLFF. The CDR3 nucleotides are TGCGCCAGCAGCCCTCCAAGCGGGACAGGGGGCGAGGAAAAACTGTTTTTT.

The rearrangement joins TRBV5-1 to TRBJ1-2; 8 positions match TRBD1. Germline trimming cut 5 bases from V and 5 bases from J; bases unmatched to any gene: 5. The CDR3 consists of 13 residues. CDR1 is SGHRS and CDR2 is YFSETQ in the germline V gene. The CDR3 sequence is CASSPQGGYGYTF. Here the CDR3 DNA reads TGCGCCAGCAGTCCACAGGGGGGTTATGGCTACACCTTC. The full variable domain, rest sourced from reference TRBV5-1 and TRBJ1-2, is KAGVTQTPRYLIKTRGQQVTLSCSPISGHRSVSWYQQTPGQGLQFLFEYFSETQRNKGNFPGRFSGRQFSNSRSEMNVSTLELGDSALYLCASSPQGGYGYTFGSGTRLTVV.

This rearrangement joins TRBV24-1 to TRBJ2-1; D possibly corresponds to TRBD2 (6 bases). Trimming took off 5 bases at V and 7 bases at J, with 14 bases between the two ends. CDR1 and CDR2 from the germline V gene are KGHDR and SFDVKD. The CDR3 has 14 residues. The CDR3 reads CATSVRDFQNEQFF. Written as DNA, the CDR3 is TGTGCCACCAGTGTTCGGGACTTCCAGAATGAGCAGTTCTTC.

The rearrangement uses TRBV6-5 and TRBJ2-1; D gene unclear. Germline V gene data show CDR1 as MNHEY and CDR2 as SVGAGI. The V and J ends lost 6 bases and 6 bases respectively, with 9 bases between them. The length of the CDR3 is 12 residues. CDR3 DNA sequence: TGTGCCAGCAGGCCCCGGAGCAATGAGCAGTTCTTC. Amino acids: CASRPRSNEQFF.

J is TRBJ1-1 and V is TRBV6-5; D gene unclear. CDR1 MNHEY and CDR2 SVGAGI come from the germline V gene. Trimming removed 6 bases at V and 1 base at J, with 12 bases between. The CDR3 is 14 amino acids. The CDR3 DNA follows: TGTGCCAGCAGGTACAGCGATAAGAACACTGAAGCTTTCTTT. Protein: CASRYSDKNTEAFF.

V usage is TRBV5-1 and J usage is TRBJ1-2; D might be TRBD1 (6 bases). The V end was cut by 6 bases, the J end by 4 bases, with 16 bases between. The CDR3 sequence is 14 residues long. The germline V gene has CDR1 SGHRS and CDR2 YFSETQ. CDR3 coding DNA: TGCGCCAGCACCCCGGGGGGGGCGCCCTATGGCTACACCTTC. It specifies CASTPGGAPYGYTF. Full variable domain (remainder filled in from reference TRBV5-1 and TRBJ1-2): KAGVTQTPRYLIKTRGQQVTLSCSPISGHRSVSWYQQTPGQGLQFLFEYFSETQRNKGNFPGRFSGRQFSNSRSEMNVSTLELGDSALYLCASTPGGAPYGYTFGSGTRLTVV.

V and J are TRBV2 and TRBJ2-2; 7 nucleotides align to TRBD1. This CDR3 spans 14 amino acids. With 5 bases clipped from V and 7 bases from J, the junction kept 7 bases outside the gene matches. Germline loops: CDR1 SNHLY, CDR2 FYNNEI. The DNA for the CDR3 is TGTGCCAGCAGTCTACAGGGGTACGGCGGGGAGCTGTTTTTT. It is translated as CASSLQGYGGELFF.

The chain combines TRBV12-3 or TRBV12-4 with TRBJ1-1; the D is unclear. CDR3 length: 11 amino acids. The V gene lost 6 bases and the J gene lost 11 bases, with 13 bases spanning the gap. The CDR3 sequence is CASRVRFEAFF. The CDR3 DNA reads as TGTGCCAGCAGGGTGAGATTCGAGGCTTTCTTT.

This chain links TRBV2 with TRBJ1-1, with D perhaps matching TRBD1 (6 bases). The CDR3 contains 13 residues. Germline CDR1 reads SNHLY; CDR2 reads FYNNEI. Between the trimmed V and J ends, which lost 4 bases and 6 bases, there was a span of 12 bases. This CDR3 reads CASSGTVHPEAFF. For the CDR3, the DNA is TGTGCCAGCAGTGGGACAGTCCATCCTGAAGCTTTCTTT. Drawing the rest from reference TRBV2 and TRBJ1-1, the complete variable domain is EPEVTQTPSHQVTQMGQEVILRCVPISNHLYFYWYRQILGQKVEFLVSFYNNEISEKSEIFDDQFSVERPDGSNFTLKIRSTKLEDSAMYFCASSGTVHPEAFFGQGTRLTVV.

The chain carries TRBV18 and TRBJ1-5, with 7 bases fitting TRBD1. This CDR3 is built from 16 residues. Germline loops: CDR1 KGHSH, CDR2 LQKENI. The trim removed 3 bases at V and 3 bases at J, leaving 8 bases unmatched. CDR3: CASSPTGVVDNQPQHF. The CDR3 DNA reads TGTGCCAGCTCACCTACAGGGGTAGTCGACAATCAGCCCCAGCATTTT.

The gene calls are TRBV7-3 and TRBJ1-2; unclear D gene. CDR3 length: 17 residues. The germline V gene encodes CDR1 SGHTA and CDR2 FQGTGA. Trimming left V 0 bases short and J 5 bases short, with 19 bases between. CDR3 nucleotide sequence: TGTGCCAGCAGCTTAACGCCCGAAAGAGGGAAATTTTATGGCTACACCTTC. This translates into CASSLTPERGKFYGYTF.

The V and J genes are TRBV14 and TRBJ2-7; tentatively, D is TRBD1 (7 bases). Per the germline V gene, CDR1 is SGHDN and CDR2 is FVKESK. V was shortened by 4 bases and J by 7 bases, with 11 bases between the two germline ends. CDR3 length equals 12 residues. CDR3 DNA sequence: TGTGCCAGCAGCCCAGGGGGGACGGAGCAGTACTTC. Its translation is CASSPGGTEQYF.

The J gene is TRBJ2-2, the V gene TRBV4-2, with 9 bases lining up with TRBD2. J lost 5 bases, V lost 7 bases, and 26 bases had no gene match. This CDR3 is built from 21 residues. Germline V CDR1 and CDR2: LGHNA, YNFKEQ. The CDR3 loop is CASTPSPPRLAGIGLTGELFF. The DNA for the CDR3 is TGTGCCAGCACCCCAAGCCCCCCCCGGCTAGCGGGGATCGGCTTAACCGGGGAGCTGTTTTTT.

The V gene is TRBV12-3 or TRBV12-4, the J gene TRBJ1-1, with a possible D match to TRBD1 (6 bases). CDR3 length: 13 residues. V was pared by 11 bases and J by 1 base, with 14 bases between. CDR3 DNA sequence: TGTGCCGGCCAGGGGACGGCGAACACTGAAGCTTTCTTT. Protein product: CAGQGTANTEAFF.

The chain uses TRBV12-5 and TRBJ2-2; perhaps TRBD2 as D (5 bases). The CDR3 length is 15 residues. Germline V CDR1 and CDR2: LGHNT, FRNRAP. V lost 1 base and J 2 bases, leaving 8 bases between the germline ends. The CDR3 loop is CASGLGGANTGELFF. The CDR3 coding sequence is TGTGCTAGTGGTTTGGGGGGAGCTAACACCGGGGAGCTGTTTTTT.

The V call is TRBV27, the J call TRBJ2-2, with 9 positions matching TRBD1. The ends lost 7 bases at V and 4 bases at J; junction bases unmatched: 4. This CDR3 has 14 amino acids. The germline gives CDR1 MNHEY, CDR2 SMNVEV (reference sequence). The CDR3 DNA sequence: TGTGCCAGCAATGCGGACAGGGGCACCGGGGAGCTGTTTTTT. It yields the protein CASNADRGTGELFF.

The J gene is TRBJ1-1, the V gene TRBV6-1; D is uncertain. The CDR3 sequence is 16 residues long. V gave up 1 base and J gave up 0 bases, with 12 bases separating them. CDR1 and CDR2 (germline): MNHNS, SASEGT. CDR3 sequence: CASSEVSRTLNTEAFF. The CDR3 nucleotides read TGTGCCAGCAGTGAAGTAAGTAGAACCCTGAACACTGAAGCTTTCTTT.

This chain connects TRBV5-4 to TRBJ2-7; the D is unclear. The CDR3 totals 12 residues. The germline CDR1 and CDR2 sequences are SGHNT and YYREEE (reference sequence). V dropped 3 bases and J dropped 2 bases, with 6 bases sitting between them. DNA of the CDR3: TGTGCCAGCAGCTCCTCCCCCTACGAGCAGTACTTC. It codes for CASSSSPYEQYF.

As DNA, the CDR3 is TGTGCCAGCAGCCCAAGGGGGACTAGCGGGTACAATGAGCAGTTCTTC. Translating gives CASSPRGTSGYNEQFF. This chain links TRBV7-9 with TRBJ2-1, with TRBD2 matching 12 bases. Unmatched junction bases numbered 6, after V lost 5 bases and J lost 4 bases. The length of the CDR3 is 16 residues. The V gene's germline CDR1 is SEHNR and CDR2 FQNEAQ (reference sequence).